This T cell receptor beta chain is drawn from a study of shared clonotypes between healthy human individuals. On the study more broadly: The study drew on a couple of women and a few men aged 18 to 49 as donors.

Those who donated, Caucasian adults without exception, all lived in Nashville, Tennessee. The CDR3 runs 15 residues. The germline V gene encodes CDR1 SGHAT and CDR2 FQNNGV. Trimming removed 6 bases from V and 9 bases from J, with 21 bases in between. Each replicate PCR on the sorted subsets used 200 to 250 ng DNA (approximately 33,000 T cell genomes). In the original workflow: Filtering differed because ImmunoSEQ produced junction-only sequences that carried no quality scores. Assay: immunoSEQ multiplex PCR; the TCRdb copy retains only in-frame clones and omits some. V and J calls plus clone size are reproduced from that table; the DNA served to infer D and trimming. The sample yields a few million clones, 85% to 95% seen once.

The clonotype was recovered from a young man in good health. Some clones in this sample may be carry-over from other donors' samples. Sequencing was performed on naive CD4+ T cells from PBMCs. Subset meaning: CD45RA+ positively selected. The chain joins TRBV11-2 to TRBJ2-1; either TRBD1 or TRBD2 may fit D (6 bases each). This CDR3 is CASRPQGFGRGEQFF. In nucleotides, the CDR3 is TGTGCCAGCAGACCGCAGGGGTTCGGGAGAGGTGAGCAGTTCTTC. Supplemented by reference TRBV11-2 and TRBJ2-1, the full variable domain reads EAGVAQSPRYKIIEKRQSVAFWCNPISGHATLYWYQQILGQGPKLLIQFQNNGVVDDSQLPKDRFSAERLKGVDSTLKIQPAKLEDSAVYLCASRPQGFGRGEQFFGPGTRLTVL.